The clone carrying this T cell receptor (beta chain) showed up just a few times. This specimen belongs to a study of cytomegalovirus exposure and HLA in healthy donors. The CDR3 is 15 residues long. Looked up from germline, CDR1 is SGDLS and CDR2 is YYNGEE. J lost 9 bases, V lost 0 bases, and 5 bases had no gene match. A multiplex PCR was run with 60 Vbeta primers and 13 Jbeta primers. Sequencing used immunoSEQ multiplex PCR; TCRdb keeps in-frame clones, though not all of them. The sample holds approximately 200,000 clones; approximately 79% are singletons and the top ten take roughly 1.4%. Sequencing used PBMCs. V usage is TRBV9 and J usage is TRBJ2-1, with 11 bases aligning to TRBD2. This sequence was found in a girl aged 5-17 years in good health and CMV-seropositive. CDR3: CASSVAVAGGTEQFF. In nucleotides, the CDR3 is TGTGCCAGCAGCGTAGCGGTAGCGGGGGGGACTGAGCAGTTCTTC.